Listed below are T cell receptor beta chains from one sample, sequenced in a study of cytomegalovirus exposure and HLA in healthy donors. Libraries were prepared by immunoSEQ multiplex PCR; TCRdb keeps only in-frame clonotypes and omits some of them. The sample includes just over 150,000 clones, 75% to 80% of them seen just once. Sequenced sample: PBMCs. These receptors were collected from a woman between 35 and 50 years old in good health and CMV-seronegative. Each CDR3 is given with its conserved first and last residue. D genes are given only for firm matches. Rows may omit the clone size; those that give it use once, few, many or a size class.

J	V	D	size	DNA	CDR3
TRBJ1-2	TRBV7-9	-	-	TGTGCCAGCAGCCCCTTCTATGGCTACACCTTC	CASSPFYGYTF
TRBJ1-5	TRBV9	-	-	TGTGCCAGCAGCGTAGGATTGGGAGGGCAGCCCCAGCATTTT	CASSVGLGGQPQHF
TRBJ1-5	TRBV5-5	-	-	TGTGCCAGCAGTGATAGGGGTAGGGGCAATCAGCCCCAGCATTTT	CASSDRGRGNQPQHF
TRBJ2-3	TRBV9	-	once	TGTGCCAGCAGCGTAAGCCCGGGCACAGATACGCAGTATTTT	CASSVSPGTDTQYF
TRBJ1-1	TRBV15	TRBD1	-	TGTGCCACCAGCAGAGTAGGCAGGGGGAGGTTTTTCTTT	CATSRVGRGRFFF
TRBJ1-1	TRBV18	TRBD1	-	TGTGCCAGCTCATCGAGGACAGGGGGCACTGAAGCTTTCTTT	CASSSRTGGTEAFF
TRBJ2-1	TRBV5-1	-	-	TGCGCCAGCCTAAAAGAGTCAAGCTCCTACAATGAGCAGTTCTTC	CASLKESSSYNEQFF
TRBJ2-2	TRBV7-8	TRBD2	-	TGTGCCAGCAGCGGGGCCGAGCGGGGGTTGAACACCGGGGAGCTGTTTTTT	CASSGAERGLNTGELFF
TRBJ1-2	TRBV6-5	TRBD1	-	TGTGCCAGCAGTTTCGGGACAGGGCGGGGATATGGCTACACCTTC	CASSFGTGRGYGYTF
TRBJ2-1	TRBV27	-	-	TGTGCCAGCAGTTTAGATAGGAGACGCAATGAGCAGTTCTTC	CASSLDRRRNEQFF
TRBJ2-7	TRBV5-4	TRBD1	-	TGTGCCAGCAGCTGGGACAGGGGTACCTACGAGCAGTACTTC	CASSWDRGTYEQYF
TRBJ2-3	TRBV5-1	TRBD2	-	TGCGCCAGCAGCTTGGCGGGGGGGGCCGCAGATACGCAGTATTTT	CASSLAGGAADTQYF
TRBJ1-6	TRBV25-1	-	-	TGTGCCAGCAGTGAATCTGGGGGCTCACCCCTCCACTTT	CASSESGGSPLHF
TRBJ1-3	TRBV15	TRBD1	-	TGTGCCACCAGCACGGACAGGGGGTGGTCTTCCAACACCATATATTTT	CATSTDRGWSSNTIYF
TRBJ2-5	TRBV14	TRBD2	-	TGTGCCAGCAGCCAAGGGTGGACTAGCGTGACCCAGTACTTC	CASSQGWTSVTQYF
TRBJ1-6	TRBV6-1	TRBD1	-	TGTGCCAGCACCATACTGGGACAGGGAAGCTCACCCCTCCACTTT	CASTILGQGSSPLHF
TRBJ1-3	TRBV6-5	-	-	TGTGCCAGCAGTTACGCGGGGGAGGTTTCTGGAAACACCATATATTTT	CASSYAGEVSGNTIYF
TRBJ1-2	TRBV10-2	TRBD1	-	TGCGCCAGCGGGGACAGGGTATTGAACTATGGCTACACCTTC	CASGDRVLNYGYTF
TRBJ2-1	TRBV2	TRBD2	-	TGTGCCAGCAGCTCTAATAGCGGGGGGACCAATGAGCAGTTCTTC	CASSSNSGGTNEQFF
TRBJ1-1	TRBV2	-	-	TGTGCCAGCAGTGAGGCAGGGGTGGAGGAAGCTTTCTTT	CASSEAGVEEAFF
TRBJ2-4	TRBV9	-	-	TGTGCCAGCAGCCCCGGACAGCTCCTAGCCAAAAACATTCAGTACTTC	CASSPGQLLAKNIQYF
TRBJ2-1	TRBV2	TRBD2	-	TGTGCCAGCATTTCTAGCGGGCTGAATGAGCAGTTCTTC	CASISSGLNEQFF
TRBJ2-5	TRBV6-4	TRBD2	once	TGTGCCAGCAGTGACTCGGTACGGGGGGGGAGGGAGACCCAGTACTTC	CASSDSVRGGRETQYF
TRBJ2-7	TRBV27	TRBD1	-	TGTGCCAGCAGTACCTACAGGGGTAGCTCCTACGAGCAGTACTTC	CASSTYRGSSYEQYF
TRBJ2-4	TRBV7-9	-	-	TGTTCCAGCAGCCCGGACAGAAACATTCAGTACTTC	CSSSPDRNIQYF
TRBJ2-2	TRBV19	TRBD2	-	TGTGCCAGTAGTATATACCTAGCGGGGGGGACGTCCAGTACCGGGGAGCTGTTTTTT	CASSIYLAGGTSSTGELFF
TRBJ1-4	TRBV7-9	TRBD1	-	TGTGCCAGCAGCGCGACAGGGGGCGCGGAAAAACTGTTTTTT	CASSATGGAEKLFF
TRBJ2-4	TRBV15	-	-	TGTGCCACCAGCCAGACTCAAGGAAACATTCAGTACTTC	CATSQTQGNIQYF
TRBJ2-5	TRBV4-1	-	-	TGCGCCAGCAGACTAGGAAGTAGCATGGGAGAGACCCAGTACTTC	CASRLGSSMGETQYF